This TCR beta chain was documented in a study of blood T cell repertoires in COVID-19. Background on the study: Acute and convalescent COVID-19 specimens originated in the United States, Italy and Spain. PBMCs, B-cell-depleted T cells, or T cells provided the cDNA or gDNA that made up the material.

Germline CDR1 SEHNR, CDR2 FQNEAQ (reference sequence). The CDR3 is 14 amino acids. Trimming removed 5 bases from V and 5 bases from J; junction bases left unmatched: 7. Under the authors' procedure: Using reference gene primer amplification, nucleated cell counts were estimated. Profiling relied on immunoSEQ multiplex PCR, and the TCRdb table lists in-frame clones only, not all of them. V and J calls and clone size are those listed in that table; D and trimming were worked out from the DNA. The table lists roughly 280,000 clones, around 78% of them singletons. The source is a man in his sixties who had recovered from COVID-19. The sample comprised peripheral blood. J is TRBJ1-2 and V is TRBV7-9, with 8 bases identical to TRBD1. The CDR3 reads CASSSRGLGYGYTF. CDR3 in DNA: TGTGCCAGCAGCAGCAGGGGGCTGGGGTATGGCTACACCTTC.